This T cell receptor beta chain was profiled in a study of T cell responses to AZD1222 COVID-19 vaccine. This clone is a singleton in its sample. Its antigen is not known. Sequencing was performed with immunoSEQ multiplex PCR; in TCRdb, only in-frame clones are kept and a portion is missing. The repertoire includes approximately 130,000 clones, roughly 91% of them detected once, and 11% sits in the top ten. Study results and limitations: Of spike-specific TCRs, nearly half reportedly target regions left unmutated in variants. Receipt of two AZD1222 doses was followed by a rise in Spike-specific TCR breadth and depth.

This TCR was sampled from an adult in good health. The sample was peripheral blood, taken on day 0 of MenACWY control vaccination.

In DNA form, the CDR3 reads TGTGCCATCAGTGAGGGGACCCCCCAGGTCACAGATACGCAGTATTTT. Amino acids: CAISEGTPQVTDTQYF. The chain combines TRBV10-3 with TRBJ2-3, with D perhaps TRBD1 or TRBD2 (5 bases each). V was pared by 2 bases and J by 2 bases, with 14 bases between. Per the germline V gene, CDR1 is ENHRY and CDR2 is SYGVKD. The CDR3 loop spans 16 amino acids.